Reported below is one T cell receptor beta chain. The data were obtained in a study of CD8 T cells in Susac syndrome. CDR3 length: 13 residues. The V segment lost 6 bases and the J segment 2 bases; nucleotides outside the gene matches: 3. Roughly 0.45 to 1 ug RNA was reverse transcribed with random hexamers. TCRdb re-called the immunoSEQ multiplex PCR reads with MiXCR, one entry per CDR3 protein. Of 100,000 to 150,000 distinct CDR3 sequences detected, 90% to 95% appear once; the ten largest clones hold around 0.2%. Sample: CD8+ T cells from PBMCs. This chain uses TRBV12-3 or TRBV12-4 with TRBJ1-1, with 7 bases lining up with TRBD1. The receptor comes from a human donor with Susac syndrome. Here the CDR3 reads CASSGTDNTEAFF. In nucleotides, the CDR3 is TGTGCCAGCAGCGGGACAGACAACACTGAAGCTTTCTTT.